This TCR beta chain was documented in a study of shared clonotypes between healthy human individuals. The naive CD8 fraction comprised CD45RO-negative cells positively selected for CCR7 and excluded terminally differentiated effector memory CD45RA+ cells. Free of recent acute infections or vaccinations, the donors were healthy HIV-negative adults. Here immunoSEQ multiplex PCR was the method, and the copy in TCRdb shows in-frame clones only, minus some. This sample carries about 2.2 million clones, just over 90% of them seen once, and the ten largest clones take approximately 1.6%. Germline lookup yields CDR1 SGHRS and CDR2 YFSETQ. The V gene lost 0 bases and the J gene lost 2 bases, with 10 bases spanning the gap. The CDR3 extends over 15 amino acids.

The TCR comes from a man aged 18 to 35 in good health. Some clones in this sample may be carry-over from other donors' samples. Source material: naive CD8+ T cells from PBMCs. The chain links TRBV5-1 to TRBJ2-3; D is possibly TRBD1 (6 bases). CDR3: CASSLEKGVTDTQYF. The CDR3, as DNA: TGCGCCAGCAGCTTGGAGAAGGGGGTCACAGATACGCAGTATTTT.